This T cell receptor (beta chain) comes out of a study of blood T cell repertoires in COVID-19. Study as a whole: Whether acute or convalescent, the COVID-19 samples came from the United States, Italy and Spain. T cells, B-cell-depleted T cells, or PBMCs provided the cDNA or gDNA that served as material.

CDR1 and CDR2 from the germline V gene are SEHNR and FQNEAQ (reference sequence). The CDR3 contains 16 residues. Trimming took off 0 bases at V and 6 bases at J, with 17 bases between the two ends. Per the original data handling: Amplification of reference gene primers was used by the study to estimate nucleated cell counts. The protocol was immunoSEQ multiplex PCR, while the TCRdb copy is restricted to in-frame clones and leaves out a portion. The V and J calls and clone size were taken over from that table, and D and trimming were inferred from the DNA. The table has 270,000 or so clones, 81% seen once.

The specimen sequenced was peripheral blood. This chain links TRBV7-9 with TRBJ1-1; D is perhaps TRBD1 (5 bases). This TCR was recovered from a woman in her sixties with active or convalescent COVID-19. CDR3 DNA sequence: TGTGCCAGCAGCTTAGCGAGTGGGCAGGGATCCTCTGAAGCTTTCTTT. Amino acid sequence: CASSLASGQGSSEAFF.